The present T cell receptor beta chain was sequenced within a study of regulatory T cells in long-lasting Graves disease. HTBI primers from iRepertoire and Arm-PCR of CDR3 regions yielded the TCR beta libraries. In the study's own analysis: Across all samples, 62 TRBV segments and around 15 TRBJ segments were identified. MiXCR, run by TCRdb on the multiplex PCR reads, gives a single entry per CDR3 protein. The V and J calls and clone size are TCRdb's, not the authors'. This table holds hundreds of thousands of distinct CDR3 sequences, roughly 15% found once. Time point described: newly diagnosed GD, antithyroid drugs for less than 3 months. Researchers made the TCR library from RNA that was extracted from PBMCs. The sample was also reused in another study, on T cells in Graves' hyperthyroidism and ophthalmopathy. That paper states: No ophthalmopathy progression within 18 months constituted stable Graves' hyperthyroidism. In the analysis, a 13 V-J model separated ophthalmopathy from stable hyperthyroidism.

The receptor was isolated from a woman under 40 with Graves disease. Sequenced material: peripheral blood mononuclear cells (PBMCs), taken at new diagnosis, from a patient treated with antithyroid drugs.

CDR3 bases: TGTGCCAGCAGCTTAGATACAGTTAACTATGGCTACACCTTC. Translated, it gives CASSLDTVNYGYTF. V is TRBV7-9 and J is TRBJ1-2, with D hard to call. Looked up from germline, CDR1 is SEHNR and CDR2 is FQNEAQ (reference sequence). The CDR3 totals 14 residues. V lost 1 base and J lost 1, with 7 bases in between.